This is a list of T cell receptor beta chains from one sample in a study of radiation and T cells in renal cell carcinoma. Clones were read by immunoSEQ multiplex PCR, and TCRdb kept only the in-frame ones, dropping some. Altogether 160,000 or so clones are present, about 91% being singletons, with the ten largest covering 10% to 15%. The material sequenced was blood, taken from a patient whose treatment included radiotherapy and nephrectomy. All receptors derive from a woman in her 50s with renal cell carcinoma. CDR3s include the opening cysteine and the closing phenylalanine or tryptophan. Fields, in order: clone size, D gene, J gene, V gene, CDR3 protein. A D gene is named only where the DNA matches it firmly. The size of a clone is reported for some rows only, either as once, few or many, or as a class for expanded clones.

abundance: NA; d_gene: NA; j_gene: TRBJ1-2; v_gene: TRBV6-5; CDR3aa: CASSEGYGYTF
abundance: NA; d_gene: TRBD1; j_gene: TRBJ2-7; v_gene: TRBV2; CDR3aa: CASSSETGTEQYF
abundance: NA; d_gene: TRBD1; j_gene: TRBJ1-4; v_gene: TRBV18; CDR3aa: CASSPNRGTGTEKLFF
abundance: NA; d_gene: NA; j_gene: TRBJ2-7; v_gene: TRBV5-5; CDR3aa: CASGGASYEQYF
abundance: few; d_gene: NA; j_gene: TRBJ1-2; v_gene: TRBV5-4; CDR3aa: CASSFLWVRGSYYGYTF
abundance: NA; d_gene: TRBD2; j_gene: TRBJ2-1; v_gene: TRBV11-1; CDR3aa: CASSRTSGGYNEQFF
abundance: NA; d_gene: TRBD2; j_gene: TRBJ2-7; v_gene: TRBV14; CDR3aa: CASSQRAGGIQVEQYF
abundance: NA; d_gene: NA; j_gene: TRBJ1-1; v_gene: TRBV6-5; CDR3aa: CASSYLPGGTEAFF
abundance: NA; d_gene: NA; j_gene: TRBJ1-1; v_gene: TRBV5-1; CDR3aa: CASARGDVTEAFF
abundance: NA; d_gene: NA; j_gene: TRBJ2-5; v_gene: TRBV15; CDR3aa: CATSRDAGAQETQYF
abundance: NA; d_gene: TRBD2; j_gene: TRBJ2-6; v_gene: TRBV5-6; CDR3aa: CASSLVAGAGANVLTF
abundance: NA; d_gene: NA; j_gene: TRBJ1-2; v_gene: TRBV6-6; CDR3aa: CASTQGGNYGYTF
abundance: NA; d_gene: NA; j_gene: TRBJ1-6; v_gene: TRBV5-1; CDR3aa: CASSLWVVQGNSPLHF
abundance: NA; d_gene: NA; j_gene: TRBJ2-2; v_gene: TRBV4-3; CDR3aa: CASSQDYGGTGELFF
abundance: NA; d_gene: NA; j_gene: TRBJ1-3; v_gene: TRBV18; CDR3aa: CASSQGTSGNTIYF
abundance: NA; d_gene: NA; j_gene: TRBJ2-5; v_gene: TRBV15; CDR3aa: CATSKHEETQYF
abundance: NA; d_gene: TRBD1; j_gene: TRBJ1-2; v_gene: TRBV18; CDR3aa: CASSPPGQGARGYTF
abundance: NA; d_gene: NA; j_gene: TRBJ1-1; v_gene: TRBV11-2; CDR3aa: CASRLTVNTEAFF
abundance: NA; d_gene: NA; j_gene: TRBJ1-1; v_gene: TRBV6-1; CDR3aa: CASSGEEGFSEAFF
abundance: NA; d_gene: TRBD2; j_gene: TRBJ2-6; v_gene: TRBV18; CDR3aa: CASSPFSGGTGANVLTF
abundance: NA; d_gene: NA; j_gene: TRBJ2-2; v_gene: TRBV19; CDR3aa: CATLLSTGELFF
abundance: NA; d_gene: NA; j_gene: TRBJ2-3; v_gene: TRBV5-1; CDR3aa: CASSLAGTDTQYF
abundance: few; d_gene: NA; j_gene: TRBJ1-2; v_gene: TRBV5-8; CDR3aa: CASSLRAVDYGYTF
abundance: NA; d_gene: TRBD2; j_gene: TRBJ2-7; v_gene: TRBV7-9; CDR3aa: CASSWGGYEQYF
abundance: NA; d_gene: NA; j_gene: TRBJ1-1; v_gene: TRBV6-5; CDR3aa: CASSYSRQLNTEAFF
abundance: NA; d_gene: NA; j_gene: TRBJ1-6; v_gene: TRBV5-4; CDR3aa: CASSRSGRSPLHF
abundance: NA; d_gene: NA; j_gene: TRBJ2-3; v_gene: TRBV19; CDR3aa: CASSLGPRGTQYF
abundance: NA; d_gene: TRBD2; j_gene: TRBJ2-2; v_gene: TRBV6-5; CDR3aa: CASSYERGRITGELFF
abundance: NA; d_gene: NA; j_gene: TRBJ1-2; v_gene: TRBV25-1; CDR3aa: CASRDRKRYGYTF
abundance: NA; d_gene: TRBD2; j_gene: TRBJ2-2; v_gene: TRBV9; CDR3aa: CASSVGLAGAFATGELFF
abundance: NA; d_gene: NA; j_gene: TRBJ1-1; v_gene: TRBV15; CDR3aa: CATSRDPRETEAFF
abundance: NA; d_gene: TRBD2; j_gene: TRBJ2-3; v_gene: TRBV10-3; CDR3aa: CAISILAGEYTDTQYF
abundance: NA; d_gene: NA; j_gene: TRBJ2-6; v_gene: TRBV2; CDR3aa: CASSQIPVGSGANVLTF
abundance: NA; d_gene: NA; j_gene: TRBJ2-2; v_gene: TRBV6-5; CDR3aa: CASSSGRPRNTGELFF
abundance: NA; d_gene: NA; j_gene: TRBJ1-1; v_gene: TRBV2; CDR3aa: CASSSGRPNTEAFF
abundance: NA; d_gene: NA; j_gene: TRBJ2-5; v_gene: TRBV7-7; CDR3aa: CASSLGGQETQYF
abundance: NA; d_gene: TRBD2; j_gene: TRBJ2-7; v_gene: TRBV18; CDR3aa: CASSPGGLAIEQYF
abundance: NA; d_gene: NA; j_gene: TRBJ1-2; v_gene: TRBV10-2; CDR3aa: CASSLEGYGYTF
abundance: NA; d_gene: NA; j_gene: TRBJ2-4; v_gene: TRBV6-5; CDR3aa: CASSYSKTLAKNIQYF
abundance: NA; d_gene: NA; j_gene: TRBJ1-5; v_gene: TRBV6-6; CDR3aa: CASQDNDQPQHF
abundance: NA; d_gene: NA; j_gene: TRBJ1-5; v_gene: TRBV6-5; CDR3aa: CASRPNREVKPQHF
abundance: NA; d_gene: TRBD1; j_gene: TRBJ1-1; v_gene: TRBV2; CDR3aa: CASSFGQGKAFF
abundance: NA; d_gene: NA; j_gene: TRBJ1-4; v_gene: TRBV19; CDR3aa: CASSMTGSDEKLFF
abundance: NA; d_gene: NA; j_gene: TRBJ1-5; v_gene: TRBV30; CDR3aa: CAWSPGGNSNQPQHF
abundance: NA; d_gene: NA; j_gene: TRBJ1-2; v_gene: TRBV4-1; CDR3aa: CASSQQDSVFLGYGYTF
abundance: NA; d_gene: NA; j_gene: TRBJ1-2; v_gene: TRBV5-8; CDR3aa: CASSLGGNYGYTF
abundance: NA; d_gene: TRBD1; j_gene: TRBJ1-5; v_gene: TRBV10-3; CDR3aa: CAISVGQGNQPQHF
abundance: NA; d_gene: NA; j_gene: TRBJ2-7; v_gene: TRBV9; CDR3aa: CASSVGPLDPQYF
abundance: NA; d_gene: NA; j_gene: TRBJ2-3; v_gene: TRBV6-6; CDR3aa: CASSYSRGATTDTQYF
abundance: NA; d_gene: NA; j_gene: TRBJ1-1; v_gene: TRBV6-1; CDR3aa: CASSFRTVVNTEAFF
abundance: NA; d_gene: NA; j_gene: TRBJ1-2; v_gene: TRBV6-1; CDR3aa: CASSETQGYYGYTF
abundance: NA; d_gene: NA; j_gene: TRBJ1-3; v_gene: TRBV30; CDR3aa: CACSSGYSGNTIYF
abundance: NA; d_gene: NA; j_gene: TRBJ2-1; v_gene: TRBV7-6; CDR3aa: CASSASSRGNEQFF